This T cell receptor beta chain stems from a study of blood T cell repertoires in COVID-19. Some clones are missing from TCRdb's copy, which holds only in-frame ones; the method was immunoSEQ multiplex PCR. Seen here are fewer than 200,000 clones, about nine tenths observed once, and the top ten hold about 5%. About this clone itself: An end of the junction differs from the germline gene, which may be a read error.

The CDR3 has 15 amino acids. Germline V gene lookup returns CDR1 SGDLS and CDR2 YYNGEE. The receptor comes from a man aged 18 to 29 with COVID-19, enrolled during active disease. Sequencing input: peripheral blood. This chain joins TRBV9 and TRBJ1-4; 8 positions match TRBD1. The CDR3 spells CASSAAGGLNEKLLF. In DNA form, the CDR3 reads TGTGCCAGCAGCGCAGCAGGGGGCTTGAATGAAAAACTGCTTTTT.